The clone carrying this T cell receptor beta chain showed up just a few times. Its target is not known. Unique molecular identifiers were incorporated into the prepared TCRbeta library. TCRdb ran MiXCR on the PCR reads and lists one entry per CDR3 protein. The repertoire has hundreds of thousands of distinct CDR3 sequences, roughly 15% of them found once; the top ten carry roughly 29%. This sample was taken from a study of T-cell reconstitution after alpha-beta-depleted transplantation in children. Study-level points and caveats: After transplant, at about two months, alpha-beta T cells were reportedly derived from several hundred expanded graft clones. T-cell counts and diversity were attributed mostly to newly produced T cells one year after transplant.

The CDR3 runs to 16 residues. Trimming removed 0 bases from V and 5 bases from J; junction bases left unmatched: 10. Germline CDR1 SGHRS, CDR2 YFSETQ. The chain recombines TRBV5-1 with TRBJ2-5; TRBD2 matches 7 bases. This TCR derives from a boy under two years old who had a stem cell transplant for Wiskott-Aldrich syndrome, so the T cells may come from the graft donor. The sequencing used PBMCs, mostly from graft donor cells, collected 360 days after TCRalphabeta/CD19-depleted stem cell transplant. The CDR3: CASSLGVGRPGETQYF. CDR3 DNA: TGCGCCAGCAGCTTGGGTGTCGGGAGGCCGGGGGAGACCCAGTACTTC.